These T cell receptor beta chains were read from a single sample in a study of blood T cell repertoires in COVID-19. TCRdb's copy holds only in-frame clones and misses some; the assay was immunoSEQ multiplex PCR. The sample lists about 110,000 clones; 88% were seen once. Sequenced sample: peripheral blood. The receptor set was obtained from a woman aged 50 to 65 with acute or convalescent COVID-19. CDR3s include the opening cysteine and the closing phenylalanine or tryptophan. The order of the fields is J gene, D gene, V gene, clone size, CDR3 DNA, CDR3 protein. A D gene is named only where the DNA matches it firmly. Only part of the rows carry a size: once, few, many, or a class if the clone is expanded.

J: TRBJ2-7
D: TRBD2
V: TRBV19
size: -
DNA: TGTGCCAGTAGAATAGCGGGAGGCCTCTCCTACGAGCAGTACTTC
CDR3: CASRIAGGLSYEQYF

J: TRBJ2-7
D: -
V: TRBV19
size: -
DNA: TGTGCCAGTAGTCGGGGGAGCTCCTACGAGCAGTACTTC
CDR3: CASSRGSSYEQYF

J: TRBJ1-1
D: -
V: TRBV10-3
size: -
DNA: TGTGCCATCAGATCCGATGCAGGGGATGGGACTGAAGCTTTCTTT
CDR3: CAIRSDAGDGTEAFF

J: TRBJ2-7
D: -
V: TRBV7-2
size: -
DNA: TGTGCCAGCAGCCCCCCTAGCAGGAGCTCCTACGAGCAGTACTTC
CDR3: CASSPPSRSSYEQYF

J: TRBJ2-7
D: TRBD2
V: TRBV7-6
size: -
DNA: TGTGCCAGCAGCTTAGCGCTAGCGGGAGGGTTAGGTGTTGTCGAGCAGTACTTC
CDR3: CASSLALAGGLGVVEQYF

J: TRBJ2-7
D: -
V: TRBV28
size: once
DNA: TGTGCCAGCAGCGTAGAAGTTCCCCCCGAGCAGTACTTC
CDR3: CASSVEVPPEQYF

J: TRBJ2-1
D: TRBD2
V: TRBV7-2
size: -
DNA: TGTGCCAGCAGCTCCACTAGCGGGAGGGCCCAGTTCAATGAGCAGTTCTTC
CDR3: CASSSTSGRAQFNEQFF

J: TRBJ1-2
D: -
V: TRBV2
size: -
DNA: TGTGCCAGCAGGCAGGGGTCGGACTATGGCTACACCTTC
CDR3: CASRQGSDYGYTF

J: TRBJ1-2
D: TRBD1
V: TRBV30
size: -
DNA: TGTGCCTTGAGCCGGGACAGGGGTTATGGCTACACCTTC
CDR3: CALSRDRGYGYTF

J: TRBJ2-2
D: TRBD2
V: TRBV30
size: -
DNA: TGTGCCTGGAGTAGAGATAATAGCGGGAGAGGGGAGCTGTTTTTT
CDR3: CAWSRDNSGRGELFF

J: TRBJ2-7
D: -
V: TRBV7-9
size: -
DNA: TGTGCCAGCAGCTTATATGAGACTAGGAACGAGCAGTACTTC
CDR3: CASSLYETRNEQYF

J: TRBJ1-1
D: -
V: TRBV3-1/TRBV3-2
size: once
DNA: TGTGCCAGCAGCCAAGATGGAGGGGCGAGGTCGGCCACTGAAGCTTTCTTT
CDR3: CASSQDGGARSATEAFF

J: TRBJ2-1
D: TRBD2
V: TRBV24-1
size: -
DNA: TGTGCCACCAGTGATACACTAGCGCCGAGCTCCTACAATGAGCAGTTCTTC
CDR3: CATSDTLAPSSYNEQFF

J: TRBJ2-2
D: TRBD2
V: TRBV19
size: -
DNA: TGTGCCAGTAGTATGGGACTAGCGGGAGTCACCGGGGAGCTGTTTTTT
CDR3: CASSMGLAGVTGELFF

J: TRBJ1-1
D: TRBD1
V: TRBV5-5
size: -
DNA: TGTGCCAGCAGCTTGGGACAGGGGCTCGGAAACACTGAAGCTTTCTTT
CDR3: CASSLGQGLGNTEAFF

J: TRBJ2-7
D: TRBD1
V: TRBV5-1
size: -
DNA: TGCGCCAGCAGCCTCGACAGGGGCTACGAGCAGTACTTC
CDR3: CASSLDRGYEQYF

J: TRBJ2-5
D: -
V: TRBV6-2/TRBV6-3
size: -
DNA: TGTGCCAGCAGTTACTCTTCGCGGAAAGAGACCCAGTACTTC
CDR3: CASSYSSRKETQYF

J: TRBJ2-7
D: -
V: TRBV5-1
size: few
DNA: TGCGCCAGCAGCTTAACAGGGGGGGAGCGAGAGCAGTACTTC
CDR3: CASSLTGGEREQYF

J: TRBJ2-7
D: TRBD2
V: TRBV29-1
size: -
DNA: TGCAGCGTCGACGCAGCGGGAGTCTCCGAGCAGTACTTC
CDR3: CSVDAAGVSEQYF

J: TRBJ2-7
D: TRBD2
V: TRBV19
size: -
DNA: TGTGCCAGCCGCGGGGGGGCCTACGAGCAGTACTTC
CDR3: CASRGGAYEQYF

J: TRBJ1-1
D: TRBD1
V: TRBV5-4
size: -
DNA: TGTGCCAGCAGCTATACAACCGGGACAGGGAACACTGAAGCTTTCTTT
CDR3: CASSYTTGTGNTEAFF